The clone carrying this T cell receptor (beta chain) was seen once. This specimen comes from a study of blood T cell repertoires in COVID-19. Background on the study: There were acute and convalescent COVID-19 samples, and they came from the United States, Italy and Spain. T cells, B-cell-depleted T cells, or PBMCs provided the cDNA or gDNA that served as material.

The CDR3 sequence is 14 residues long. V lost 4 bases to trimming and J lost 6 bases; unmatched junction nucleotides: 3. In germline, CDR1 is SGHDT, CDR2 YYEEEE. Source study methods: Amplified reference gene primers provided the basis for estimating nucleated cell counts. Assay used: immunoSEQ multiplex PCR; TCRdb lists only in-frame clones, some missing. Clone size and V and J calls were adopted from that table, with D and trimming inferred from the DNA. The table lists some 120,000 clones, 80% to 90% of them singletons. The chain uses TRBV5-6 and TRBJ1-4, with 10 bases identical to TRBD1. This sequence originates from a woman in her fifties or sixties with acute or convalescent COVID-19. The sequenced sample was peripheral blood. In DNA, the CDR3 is TGTGCCAGCAGCCGAGGACAGGGGGATGAAAAACTGTTTTTT. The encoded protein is CASSRGQGDEKLFF. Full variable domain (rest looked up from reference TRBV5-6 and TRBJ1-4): DAGVTQSPTHLIKTRGQQVTLRCSPKSGHDTVSWYQQALGQGPQFIFQYYEEEERQRGNFPDRFSGHQFPNYSSELNVNALLLGDSALYLCASSRGQGDEKLFFGSGTQLSVL.